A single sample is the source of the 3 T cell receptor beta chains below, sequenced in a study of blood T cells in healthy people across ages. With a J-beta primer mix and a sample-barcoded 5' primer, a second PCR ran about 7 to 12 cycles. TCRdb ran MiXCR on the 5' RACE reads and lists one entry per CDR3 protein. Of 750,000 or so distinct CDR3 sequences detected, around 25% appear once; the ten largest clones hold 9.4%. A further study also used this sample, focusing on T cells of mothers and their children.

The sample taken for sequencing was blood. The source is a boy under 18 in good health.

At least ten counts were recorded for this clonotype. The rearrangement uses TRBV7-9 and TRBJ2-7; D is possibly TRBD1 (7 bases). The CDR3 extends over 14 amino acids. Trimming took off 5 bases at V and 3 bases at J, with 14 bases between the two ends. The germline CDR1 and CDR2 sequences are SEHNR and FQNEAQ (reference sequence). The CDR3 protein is CASSGGTVGYEQYF. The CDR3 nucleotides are TGTGCCAGCAGCGGAGGGACAGTGGGCTACGAGCAGTACTTC.

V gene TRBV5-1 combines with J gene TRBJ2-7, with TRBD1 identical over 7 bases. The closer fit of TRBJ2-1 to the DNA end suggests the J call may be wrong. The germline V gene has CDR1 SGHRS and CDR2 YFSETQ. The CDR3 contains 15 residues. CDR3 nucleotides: TGCGCCAGCAGCCTCAACCTTGAGGGGGCAAATGAGCAGTTCTTC. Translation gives CASSLNLEGANEQFF.

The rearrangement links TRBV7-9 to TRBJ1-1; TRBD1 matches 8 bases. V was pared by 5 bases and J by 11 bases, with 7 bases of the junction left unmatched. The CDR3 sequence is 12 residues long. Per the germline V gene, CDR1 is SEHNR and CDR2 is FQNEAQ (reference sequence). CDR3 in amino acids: CASSLTGGIAFF. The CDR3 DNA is TGTGCCAGCAGCCTCACAGGGGGAATTGCTTTCTTT.